The 12 T cell receptor beta chains below all came from one sample that was sequenced in a study of T cells after yellow fever vaccination. In TCRdb, the 5' RACE reads were re-called with MiXCR into one record per CDR3 protein. Of 450,000 to 600,000 distinct CDR3 sequences listed, roughly a sixth are singletons. Specimen: PBMCs, collected 5 days after the first yellow fever vaccination. The source of these receptors is a man aged 18 to 30 who received the YFV17D yellow fever vaccine.

This clonotype has just a few counts. V and J are TRBV4-3 and TRBJ2-1, with D perhaps TRBD1 (5 bases). V was shortened by 4 bases and J by 7 bases, with 17 bases between the two germline ends. This CDR3 region has 15 residues. Germline CDR1 reads LGHNA; CDR2 reads YSLEER. The CDR3, as DNA: TGCGCCAGCAGCCCCCTCCAGGGTACAATGAATGAGCAGTTCTTC. It specifies CASSPLQGTMNEQFF.

The V and J genes are TRBV5-6 and TRBJ1-4; D call uncertain. Trimming pared 0 bases from V and 0 bases from J, leaving 6 bases between. Germline assignment: CDR1 SGHDT and CDR2 YYEEEE. The CDR3 consists of 15 residues. CDR3 amino acids: CASSLVAATNEKLFF. The DNA for the CDR3 is TGTGCCAGCAGCTTGGTGGCAGCAACTAATGAAAAACTGTTTTTT.

The genes are TRBV7-2 and TRBJ2-5; TRBD2 agrees at 7 bases. Losses at the gene ends were 2 bases for V and 1 base for J; bases not matched to a gene: 7. There are 16 residues in the CDR3. CDR1 SGHTA and CDR2 FQGNSA come from the germline V gene. CDR3 sequence reads: CASSLRQGGAQETQYF. CDR3 nucleotides: TGTGCCAGCAGCTTACGGCAGGGAGGGGCCCAAGAGACCCAGTACTTC.

The chain joins TRBV29-1 to TRBJ2-3; 7 bases agree with TRBD2. Looked up from germline, CDR1 is SQVTM and CDR2 is ANQGSEA. After removal of 4 bases from V and 6 bases from J, the junction contained 10 bases not matched to a gene. This CDR3 contains 14 residues. The CDR3 loop is CSVAGKRGLDTQYF. In nucleotides, the CDR3 is TGCAGCGTTGCCGGAAAGCGGGGTCTCGATACGCAGTATTTT.

This clonotype was seen only a few times. This chain joins TRBV12-3 or TRBV12-4 and TRBJ2-7, with TRBD1 as a possible D gene (5 bases). V shed 4 bases and J shed 2 bases, with 18 bases lying between them. The CDR3 has 16 amino acids. This chain's CDR3 is CASSSPQGGSAYEQYV. CDR3 nucleotide sequence: TGTGCCAGCAGTTCCCCTCAGGGTGGAAGCGCCTACGAGCAGTACGTC.

The chain links TRBV11-2 to TRBJ1-5; D call uncertain. Germline V gives CDR1 SGHAT, CDR2 FQNNGV. This CDR3 is 15 amino acids long. The V gene lost 2 bases and the J gene lost 3 bases, with 11 bases spanning the gap. Written as DNA, the CDR3 is TGTGCCAGCAGCTTACGCTCGGGGTTCAATCAGCCCCAGCATTTT. Amino acids: CASSLRSGFNQPQHF.

This clonotype was found a few times. The V and J genes are TRBV4-1 and TRBJ2-1; D ambiguous. CDR3 length equals 17 residues. Trimming cost V 2 bases and J 5 bases, with 19 bases left between them. Germline CDR1 is MGHRA and CDR2 is YSYEKL. The CDR3 DNA follows: TGCGCCAGCAGCCAACCCACGGGTAGAAGGTCCCACAATGAGCAGTTCTTC. Encoded protein: CASSQPTGRRSHNEQFF.

This rearrangement joins TRBV7-2 to TRBJ1-5; a possible D gene is TRBD1 (6 bases). The germline CDR1 and CDR2 sequences are SGHTA and FQGNSA. The CDR3 has 13 residues. The CDR3 sequence: CAGGQGINQPQHF. Here the CDR3 DNA reads TGTGCTGGGGGCCAGGGGATCAATCAGCCCCAGCATTTT.

For the CDR3, the DNA is TGTGCCAGCAGCCACCAGAGAGGGGCTAATGAAAAACTGTTTTTT. Protein: CASSHQRGANEKLFF. The V call is TRBV25-1, the J call TRBJ1-4; D is possibly TRBD1 (5 bases). Germline V gene data show CDR1 as MGHDK and CDR2 as SYGVNS. This CDR3 spans 15 amino acids. V lost 6 bases and J lost 3, with 14 bases in between.

The V and J genes are TRBV6-2 or TRBV6-3 and TRBJ2-6; 9 bases fit TRBD1. This CDR3 spans 17 amino acids. The V and J ends lost 8 bases and 0 bases, in that order; junction bases with no gene match: 8. From germline, CDR1 is MNHEY and CDR2 SVGEGT. The CDR3 DNA is TGTGCCAGCGGCCGGGACAGGGTCTACTCTGGGGCCAACGTCCTGACTTTC. This gives the protein CASGRDRVYSGANVLTF.

The chain has TRBV7-6 and TRBJ2-1; 10 bases fit TRBD2. Germline CDR1 is SGHVS and CDR2 is FNYEAQ. The CDR3 is made up of 17 amino acids. V was pared by 4 bases and J by 1 base, with 7 bases of the junction left unmatched. CDR3: CASSSGRLAGSYNEQFF. CDR3 nucleotide sequence: TGTGCCAGCAGCTCCGGAAGACTAGCGGGTTCCTACAATGAGCAGTTCTTC.

This clonotype showed up just a few times. The gene calls are TRBV11-2 and TRBJ1-1; tentatively, D is TRBD1 (6 bases). CDR3 length: 12 residues. The germline gives CDR1 SGHAT, CDR2 FQNNGV. V was shortened by 8 bases and J by 5 bases, with 12 bases between the two germline ends. The CDR3 sequence is CASGQGLTEAFF. In nucleotides, the CDR3 is TGTGCCAGCGGGCAGGGGTTGACTGAAGCTTTCTTT. Complete variable domain (other parts from reference TRBV11-2 and TRBJ1-1): EAGVAQSPRYKIIEKRQSVAFWCNPISGHATLYWYQQILGQGPKLLIQFQNNGVVDDSQLPKDRFSAERLKGVDSTLKIQPAKLEDSAVYLCASGQGLTEAFFGQGTRLTVV.